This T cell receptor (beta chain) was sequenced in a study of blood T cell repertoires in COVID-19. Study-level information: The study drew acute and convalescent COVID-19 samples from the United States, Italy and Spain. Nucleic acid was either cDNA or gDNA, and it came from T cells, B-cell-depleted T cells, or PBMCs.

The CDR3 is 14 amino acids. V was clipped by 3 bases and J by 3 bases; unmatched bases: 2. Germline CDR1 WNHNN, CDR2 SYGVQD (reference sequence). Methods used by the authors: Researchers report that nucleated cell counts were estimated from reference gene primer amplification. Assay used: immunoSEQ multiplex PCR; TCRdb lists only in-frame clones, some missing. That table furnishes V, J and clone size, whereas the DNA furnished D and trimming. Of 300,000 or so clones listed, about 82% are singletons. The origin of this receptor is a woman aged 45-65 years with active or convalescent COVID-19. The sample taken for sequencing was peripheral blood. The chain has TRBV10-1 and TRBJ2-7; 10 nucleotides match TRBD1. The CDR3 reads CASSERTGGYEQYF. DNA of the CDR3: TGCGCCAGCAGTGAACGGACAGGGGGCTACGAGCAGTACTTC.